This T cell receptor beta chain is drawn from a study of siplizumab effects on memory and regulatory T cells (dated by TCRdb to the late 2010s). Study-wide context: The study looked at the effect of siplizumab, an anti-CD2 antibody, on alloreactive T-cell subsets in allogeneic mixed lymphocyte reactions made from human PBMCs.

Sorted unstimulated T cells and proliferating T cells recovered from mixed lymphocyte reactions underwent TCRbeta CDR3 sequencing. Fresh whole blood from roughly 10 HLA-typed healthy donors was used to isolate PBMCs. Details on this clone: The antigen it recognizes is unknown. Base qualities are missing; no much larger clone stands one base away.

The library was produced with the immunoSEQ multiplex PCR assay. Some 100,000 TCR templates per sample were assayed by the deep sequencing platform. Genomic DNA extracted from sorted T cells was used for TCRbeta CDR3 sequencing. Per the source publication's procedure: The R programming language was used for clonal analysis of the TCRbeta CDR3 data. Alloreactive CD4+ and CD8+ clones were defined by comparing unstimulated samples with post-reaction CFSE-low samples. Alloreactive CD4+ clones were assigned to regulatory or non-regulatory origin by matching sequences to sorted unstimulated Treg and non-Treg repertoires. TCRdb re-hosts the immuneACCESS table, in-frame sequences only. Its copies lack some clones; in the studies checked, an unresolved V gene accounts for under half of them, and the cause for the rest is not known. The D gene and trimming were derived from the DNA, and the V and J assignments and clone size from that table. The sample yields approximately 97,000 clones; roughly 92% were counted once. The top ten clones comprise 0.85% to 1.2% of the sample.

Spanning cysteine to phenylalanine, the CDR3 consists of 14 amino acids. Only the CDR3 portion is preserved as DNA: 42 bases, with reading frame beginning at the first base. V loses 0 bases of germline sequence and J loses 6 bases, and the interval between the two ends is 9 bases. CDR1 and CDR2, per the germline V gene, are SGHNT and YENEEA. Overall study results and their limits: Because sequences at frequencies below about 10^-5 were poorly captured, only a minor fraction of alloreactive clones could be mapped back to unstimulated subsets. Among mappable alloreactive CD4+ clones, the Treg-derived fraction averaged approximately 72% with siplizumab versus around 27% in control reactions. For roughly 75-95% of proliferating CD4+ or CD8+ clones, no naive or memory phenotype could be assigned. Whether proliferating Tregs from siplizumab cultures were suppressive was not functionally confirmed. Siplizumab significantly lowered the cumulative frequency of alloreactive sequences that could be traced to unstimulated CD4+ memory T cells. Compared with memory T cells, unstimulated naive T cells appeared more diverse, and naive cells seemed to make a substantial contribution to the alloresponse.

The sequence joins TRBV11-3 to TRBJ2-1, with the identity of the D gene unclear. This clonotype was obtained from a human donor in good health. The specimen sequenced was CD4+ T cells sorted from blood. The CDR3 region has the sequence CASSLDPNSNEQFF. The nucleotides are TGTGCCAGCAGCTTAGATCCCAACTCCAATGAGCAGTTCTTC.